Sequencing of this TCR beta chain was carried out in a study of cytomegalovirus exposure and HLA in healthy donors. PCR involved 60 Vbeta and 13 Jbeta primers. The assay was immunoSEQ multiplex PCR, and TCRdb's table has in-frame clones only and misses some. The data hold around 200,000 clones, with over 60% observed a single time. Germline CDR1 and CDR2: SGHRS and YFSETQ. Trimming left V 5 bases short and J 1 base short, with 14 bases between. This CDR3 has 15 amino acids. This sequence originates from a man aged 35-49 years in good health and CMV-seronegative. The rearrangement links TRBV5-1 to TRBJ2-3, with TRBD1 as a possible D gene (6 bases). Sequencing used PBMCs. The CDR3: CASRGDRRRTDTQYF. In nucleotides, the CDR3 is TGCGCCAGCAGAGGTGACAGGCGGCGCACAGATACGCAGTATTTT.